This T cell receptor (beta chain) was identified in a study of blood T cell repertoires in COVID-19 (dated by TCRdb to the early 2020s). A note on the overall study: Samples from collaborators originated in the United States, Italy and Spain and spanned both the acute and convalescent phases of COVID-19. The material from the prospective study consisted of cDNA or gDNA derived from T cells, B-cell-depleted T cells, or PBMCs. Subjects who had been exposed to COVID-19, were actively infected with it, or had recovered from it provided the deeply sampled blood TCRbeta repertoires that made up the dataset. The repertoires were made available in a free public database intended to serve as a resource for research on the immune response to SARS-CoV-2. The samples were drawn from two sources: the first 160 participants of the ongoing ImmuneRACE study, and 1,200 or so subjects contributed by 6 global collaborators. Sample metadata almost always included a de-identified subject ID, COVID-19 status, age in years and sex. Where HLA class I and class II types were available, the types were taken from metadata supplied by the sample provider, not from assay-based typing.

Collaborating institutions collected whole blood in K2EDTA tubes following their own protocols. Collaborator samples were shipped for TCRbeta analysis as frozen whole blood, isolated PBMCs, or DNA extracted from either sample type. What the authors observed across the whole study: The quantity of clinical and demographic metadata differed by source and by participant and was supplied without curation.

In regard to this clone: Its antigen remains undetermined. No base-level quality is on record; no much larger clone is a single base apart.

The CDR3 spans 13 residues, from the cysteine through the phenylalanine. CDR3 DNA is the only sequence kept; it has 39 bases, read in frame from the first base. The germline V gene provides CDR1 SGHVS and CDR2 FQNEAQ. V loses 5 bases of germline sequence and J loses 5 bases, and the interval between the two ends is 13 bases. TCRbeta CDR3 regions were amplified from genomic DNA by means of the immunoSEQ Assay, a bias-controlled multiplex PCR. Under the source paper's analysis protocol: The number of nucleated cells in each sample was estimated by amplification of reference gene primers within the assay. To quantify the absolute abundance of each unique TCRbeta CDR3 rearrangement, sequence reads were collapsed and filtered. For each sample, productive Simpson clonality was calculated as the square root of Simpson's diversity index across productive rearrangements. The source is immuneACCESS, and TCRdb retained only in-frame sequences with V and J called. Part of the clones is not carried over; for the studies checked, unresolved V genes explain less than half of this, and the remainder is unexplained. V and J calls and clone size are copied from that table; D and trimming were computed from the DNA. The sample data list a few hundred thousand clones, and 80% to 85% of these were observed just once. 2% to 2.5% of the sample is in the top ten clones.

Recombination linked TRBV7-8 to TRBJ2-7; a weak D assignment points to TRBD1 (6 bases agree). The receptor comes from a woman aged 55-75 years with acute or convalescent COVID-19. The sequenced sample consisted of peripheral blood. The CDR3 protein sequence reads: CASSGGQPHEQYF. The DNA reads TGTGCCAGCAGCGGGGGCCAGCCCCACGAGCAGTACTTC.